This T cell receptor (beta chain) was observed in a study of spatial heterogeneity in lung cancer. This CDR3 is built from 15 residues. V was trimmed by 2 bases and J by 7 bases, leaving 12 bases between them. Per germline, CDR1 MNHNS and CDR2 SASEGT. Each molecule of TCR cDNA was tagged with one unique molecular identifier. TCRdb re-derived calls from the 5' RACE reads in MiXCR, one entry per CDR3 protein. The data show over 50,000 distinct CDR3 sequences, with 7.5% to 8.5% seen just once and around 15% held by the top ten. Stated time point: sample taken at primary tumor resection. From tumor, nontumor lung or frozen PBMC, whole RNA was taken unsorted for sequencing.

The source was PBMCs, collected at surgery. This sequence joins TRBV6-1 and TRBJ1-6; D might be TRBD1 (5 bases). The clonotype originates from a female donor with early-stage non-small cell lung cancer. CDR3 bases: TGTGCCAGCAGTGAACGGGACCGAGAAAATTCACCCCTCCACTTT. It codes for CASSERDRENSPLHF.